The rows below give T cell receptor beta chains drawn from one sample of a study of PD-L1 blockade in urothelial cancer. The table came from immunoSEQ multiplex PCR; TCRdb's copy has only in-frame clones and leaves some out. The repertoire holds 95,000 to 100,000 clones, with 80% to 90% as singletons. This material consisted of PBMCs, taken around atezolizumab (anti-PD-L1) treatment. All receptors derive from a man aged 60-69 years with urothelial cancer. Each CDR3 is given with its conserved first and last residue. The D gene is left open where the match is weak. A clone size is listed for some rows: how often the clone was seen (once, few, many), or a class if it is expanded.

CASSLGAGEAYGYTF	TGTGCCAGCAGCTTAGGGGCAGGGGAAGCCTATGGCTACACCTTC	TRBV7-6	TRBJ1-2	NA	NA
CASSKGGTTSSYNEQFF	TGTGCCAGCAGCAAGGGGGGGACTACAAGCTCCTACAATGAGCAGTTCTTC	TRBV7-9	TRBJ2-1	NA	NA
CASSRGGVGNQPQHF	TGTGCCAGCAGCCGAGGGGGGGTCGGGAATCAGCCCCAGCATTTT	TRBV9	TRBJ1-5	NA	NA
CASSLDGRSTDTQYF	TGTGCCAGCAGCTTAGATGGCAGAAGCACAGATACGCAGTATTTT	TRBV7-9	TRBJ2-3	NA	NA
CAWRWVGSAYNEQFF	TGTGCCTGGAGGTGGGTCGGTAGCGCCTACAATGAGCAGTTCTTC	TRBV30	TRBJ2-1	NA	NA
CASSPAGGATGELFF	TGTGCCAGCAGCCCAGCGGGGGGGGCCACCGGGGAGCTGTTTTTT	TRBV9	TRBJ2-2	once	TRBD2
CASSELSAGGGQPQHF	TGTGCCAGCAGTGAATTGTCGGCAGGGGGAGGTCAGCCCCAGCATTTT	TRBV2	TRBJ1-5	NA	TRBD1
CASSDTGISSEQYF	TGTGCCAGCAGCGACACAGGGATCTCCTCCGAGCAGTACTTC	TRBV14	TRBJ2-7	NA	NA
CASSPTSGLTDTQYF	TGTGCCAGCAGTCCGACTAGCGGACTCACAGATACGCAGTATTTT	TRBV6-5	TRBJ2-3	NA	TRBD2
CASSTSREPSYEQYF	TGTGCCAGCAGTACTTCCAGGGAACCCTCCTACGAGCAGTACTTC	TRBV28	TRBJ2-7	NA	NA